These T cell receptor beta chains were read from a single sample in a study of molecular identifiers for immune sequencing clone quantification. Via MiXCR, TCRdb re-called the PCR reads, giving one row per CDR3 protein. Of about 510,000 distinct CDR3 sequences listed, around 21% are singletons. The material sequenced was naive CD8+ T cells from blood, with Jurkat cell RNA spiked in. Every receptor here comes from a human donor in good health. Some libraries in this study had Jurkat cell RNA spiked in. Both conserved end residues are part of each CDR3. The D gene is left open where the match is weak. The size entry is marked missing in some rows and otherwise reads once, few, many or a size class.

v_gene	d_gene	abundance	j_gene	CDR3nt	CDR3aa
TRBV5-1	TRBD2	.	TRBJ2-7	TGCGCCAGCAGCTTGGGAACGGGACTAGCGGCCTACGAGCAGTACTTC	CASSLGTGLAAYEQYF
TRBV12-3/TRBV12-4	.	.	TRBJ2-2	TGTGCCAGCAGTCTGCTCAAACAGTACACCGGGGAGCTGTTTTTT	CASSLLKQYTGELFF
TRBV7-9	.	.	TRBJ1-6	TGTGCCAGCAGCAACGGGATCGCCAATTCACCCCTCCACTTT	CASSNGIANSPLHF
TRBV6-5	TRBD1	once	TRBJ2-1	TGTGCCAGCAGTTCGGGACAGGGGAATCACAATGAGCAGTTCTTC	CASSSGQGNHNEQFF
TRBV29-1	.	many	TRBJ2-7	TGCAGCGTTGAATACGGCAAGTCCTACGAGCAGTACTTC	CSVEYGKSYEQYF
TRBV5-3	.	few	TRBJ2-7	TGTGCCAGCAGCCCCAGCCCCAGTGTCTCCTACGAGCAGTACTTC	CASSPSPSVSYEQYF
TRBV7-2	TRBD2	.	TRBJ2-3	TGTGCCAGCAGTCCATACTCTAGCGGGGGGCCACCAGATACGCAGTATTTT	CASSPYSSGGPPDTQYF
TRBV30	.	.	TRBJ1-2	TGTGCCTGGAGTGTAGGGCTCCGGGACGGCTACACCTTC	CAWSVGLRDGYTF
TRBV20-1	.	few	TRBJ2-7	TGCAGCCTGGGACGGGGGTTCTACGAGCAGTACTTC	CSLGRGFYEQYF
TRBV27	.	few	TRBJ2-3	TGTGCCAGCAGTTCCTCCCCGGGAGATACGCAGTATTTT	CASSSSPGDTQYF
TRBV28	.	many	TRBJ2-3	TGTGCCAGCAGTTTCGAAGAAACTAGAGTACTGAGCACAGATACGCAGTATTTT	CASSFEETRVLSTDTQYF
TRBV28	.	few	TRBJ1-2	TGTGCCAGCAGTTTGAGTCAGGGCCGTTACTATGGCTACACCTTC	CASSLSQGRYYGYTF
TRBV24-1	.	many	TRBJ1-1	TGTGCCAATCCACAGGGATGGACTGAAGCTTTCTTT	CANPQGWTEAFF
TRBV19	.	.	TRBJ1-4	TGTGCCAGTAGATCGGGGATTAATGAAAAACTGTTTTTT	CASRSGINEKLFF
TRBV24-1	TRBD1	few	TRBJ1-1	TGTGCCACCAGTGACAGGGGGTCGACTGAAGCTTTCTTT	CATSDRGSTEAFF
TRBV4-3	TRBD1	.	TRBJ2-5	TGCGCCAGCAGCCAAGATTGGACAGGCGAGGAGACCCAGTACTTC	CASSQDWTGEETQYF
TRBV4-1	.	.	TRBJ1-5	TGCGCCAGCAGCCAAGATTTTAGGGATGGTCAGCCCCAGCATTTT	CASSQDFRDGQPQHF
TRBV19	.	few	TRBJ1-2	TGTGCCAGTAGTATAGCCACCAGGGCAGTCAACTATGGCTACACCTTC	CASSIATRAVNYGYTF
TRBV28	.	many	TRBJ1-4	TGTGCCAGCAGCTCACGACAGGTGGTTTTAGAAAAACTGTTTTTT	CASSSRQVVLEKLFF
TRBV19	.	.	TRBJ2-1	TGTGCCAGTAGTGCGGCGGGCAGCTCCTACAATGAGCAGTTCTTC	CASSAAGSSYNEQFF
TRBV6-6	.	many	TRBJ2-3	TGTGTTCATGGGCCCCTTGGGGGCATGGATACGCAGTATTTT	CVHGPLGGMDTQYF
TRBV4-1	.	.	TRBJ1-5	TGCGCCAGCAGCCAAGCCAGGAATCAGCCCCAGCATTTT	CASSQARNQPQHF
TRBV7-9	TRBD1	few	TRBJ2-6	TGTGCCAGCAGTTCACTTAGTGCGATTAGGGACAGGTCCCATTCTGGGGCCAACGTCCTGACTTTC	CASSSLSAIRDRSHSGANVLTF
TRBV19	.	.	TRBJ2-1	TGTGCCAGTAGTATGACCGGGAACGGCAATGAGCAGTTCTTC	CASSMTGNGNEQFF
TRBV29-1	.	many	TRBJ1-2	TGCAGCGTTCCCCGGGACGGAGCTAACTATGGCTACACCTTC	CSVPRDGANYGYTF
TRBV19	.	.	TRBJ1-4	TGTGCCAGTAGTGTCCCGGACGGGCTGAATGAAAAACTGTTTTTT	CASSVPDGLNEKLFF
TRBV7-9	TRBD1	many	TRBJ2-2	TGTGCCAGCAGCTCAGACAGAACCCGGGACAGGGGGTCCGGGGAGCTGTTTTTT	CASSSDRTRDRGSGELFF
TRBV7-3	.	.	TRBJ2-3	TGTGCCAGCAAACTAGTTGAAACAGATACGCAGTATTTT	CASKLVETDTQYF
TRBV11-2	TRBD1	many	TRBJ2-3	TGTGCCAGCAGCCTATGGACAGGGGCAGATACGCAGTATTTT	CASSLWTGADTQYF
TRBV6-6	.	.	TRBJ2-7	TGTGCCAGCCCTCCCTATCCGTATATCGACGAGCAGTACTTC	CASPPYPYIDEQYF
TRBV27	.	.	TRBJ2-2	TGTGCCAGCAGTTCCCTCGGGGAGTTGGCCGGGGAGCTGTTTTTT	CASSSLGELAGELFF
TRBV12-3/TRBV12-4	.	many	TRBJ2-3	TGTGCCAGCAGGGGGATAGATACGCAGTATTTT	CASRGIDTQYF
TRBV9	.	.	TRBJ2-3	TGTGCCAGCAGCGTAGCACAAGACACAGATACGCAGTATTTT	CASSVAQDTDTQYF
TRBV13	TRBD1	.	TRBJ1-1	TGTGCCAGCAGCTTAGGCCCCCGGACAGGGTTGAACACTGAAGCTTTCTTT	CASSLGPRTGLNTEAFF
TRBV27	.	few	TRBJ2-5	TGTGCCAGCAGCACGGGGACTCACTTCCCCCAAGAGACCCAGTACTTC	CASSTGTHFPQETQYF
TRBV7-8	TRBD1	many	TRBJ1-3	TGTGCCAGCAGCTTGGGGACAGTCTCTGGAAACACCATATATTTT	CASSLGTVSGNTIYF
TRBV4-1	.	many	TRBJ1-5	TGCGCCAGCAGCCTTTCGCGGGGTACGAATCAGCCCCAGCATTTT	CASSLSRGTNQPQHF
TRBV5-1	.	few	TRBJ2-7	TGCGCCAGCAGCGACGCCGGCCTCTACGAGCAGTACTTC	CASSDAGLYEQYF
TRBV4-1	.	.	TRBJ2-1	TGCGCCAGCAGCCAAGTAGCTTCGAGCTCCTACAATGAGCAGTTCTTC	CASSQVASSSYNEQFF
TRBV9	.	few	TRBJ2-1	TGTGCCAGCAGCGTAGAGGGAAGTGCAAACAATGAGCAGTTCTTC	CASSVEGSANNEQFF
TRBV9	.	.	TRBJ2-3	TGTGCCAGCAGCGGTAGAGAGGCCGTCGGGGGCTTCACAGATACGCAGTATTTT	CASSGREAVGGFTDTQYF
TRBV29-1	.	many	TRBJ2-3	TGCAGCGTTGAAGATTTAGGGGTTGGGGGCTCAGATACGCAGTATTTT	CSVEDLGVGGSDTQYF
TRBV12-3/TRBV12-4	TRBD1	many	TRBJ2-3	TGTGCCAGCAACGCGGGACAGGGGGCCTTGAGCACAGATACGCAGTATTTT	CASNAGQGALSTDTQYF
TRBV11-2	.	.	TRBJ1-1	TGTGCCAGCAGCTTAGTCCGGAGTGAAGCTTTCTTT	CASSLVRSEAFF
TRBV5-1	TRBD2	.	TRBJ2-2	TGCGCCAGCAGCTTGATTAGCGGGAGTTCCACCGGGGAGCTGTTTTTT	CASSLISGSSTGELFF
TRBV4-1	.	many	TRBJ2-7	TGCGCCAGCAGCCAAACACGGGGCTACGAGCAGTACTTC	CASSQTRGYEQYF
TRBV25-1	TRBD2	many	TRBJ2-3	TGTGCCAGCAGTTCTAGCGGGGTTGACACAGATACGCAGTATTTT	CASSSSGVDTDTQYF
TRBV6-5	.	.	TRBJ2-3	TGTGCCAGCAGTTCCCTGTTGGGGGCCCACACAGATACGCAGTATTTT	CASSSLLGAHTDTQYF
TRBV28	.	many	TRBJ1-6	TGTGCCAGCACGGAGCCCGCCCCGAATTCACCCCTCCACTTT	CASTEPAPNSPLHF
TRBV20-1	.	many	TRBJ2-2	TGCAGTGCTAGAGATCTTACCGGGACTCCGAACACCGGGGAGCTGTTTTTT	CSARDLTGTPNTGELFF
TRBV5-1	.	many	TRBJ1-5	TGCGCCAGCAGCTTGGAGGACGGTCAGCCCCAGCATTTT	CASSLEDGQPQHF
TRBV18	TRBD1	.	TRBJ2-1	TGTGCCAGCTCATCGGACAGGACCTACAATGAGCAGTTCTTC	CASSSDRTYNEQFF
TRBV19	.	many	TRBJ1-5	TGTGCCAGTACCTGGACAGCGAGCAATCAGCCCCAGCATTTT	CASTWTASNQPQHF
TRBV12-3/TRBV12-4	.	many	TRBJ1-5	TGTGCCAGCAGCCCTTCAGTCCCCGCTAATCAGCCCCAGCATTTT	CASSPSVPANQPQHF